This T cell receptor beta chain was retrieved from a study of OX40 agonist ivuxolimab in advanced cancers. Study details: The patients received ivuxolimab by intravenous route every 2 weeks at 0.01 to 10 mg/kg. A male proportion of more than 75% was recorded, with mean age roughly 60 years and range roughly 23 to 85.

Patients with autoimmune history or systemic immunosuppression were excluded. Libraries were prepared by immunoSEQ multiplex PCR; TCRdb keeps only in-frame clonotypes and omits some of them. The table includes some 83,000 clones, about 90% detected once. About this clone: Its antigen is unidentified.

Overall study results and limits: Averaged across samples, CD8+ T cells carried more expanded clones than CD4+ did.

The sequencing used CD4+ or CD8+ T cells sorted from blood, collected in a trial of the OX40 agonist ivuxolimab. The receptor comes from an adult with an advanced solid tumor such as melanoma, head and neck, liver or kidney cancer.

CDR3 in DNA: TGTGCCAGCAGCTGGGCGGACACCGGGGAGCTGTTTTTT. Its translation: CASSWADTGELFF. The rearrangement joins TRBV9 to TRBJ2-2; D is unresolved. Trimming pared 4 bases from V and 3 bases from J, leaving 7 bases between. CDR3 length: 13 amino acids. Germline V lookup: CDR1 SGDLS, CDR2 YYNGEE.